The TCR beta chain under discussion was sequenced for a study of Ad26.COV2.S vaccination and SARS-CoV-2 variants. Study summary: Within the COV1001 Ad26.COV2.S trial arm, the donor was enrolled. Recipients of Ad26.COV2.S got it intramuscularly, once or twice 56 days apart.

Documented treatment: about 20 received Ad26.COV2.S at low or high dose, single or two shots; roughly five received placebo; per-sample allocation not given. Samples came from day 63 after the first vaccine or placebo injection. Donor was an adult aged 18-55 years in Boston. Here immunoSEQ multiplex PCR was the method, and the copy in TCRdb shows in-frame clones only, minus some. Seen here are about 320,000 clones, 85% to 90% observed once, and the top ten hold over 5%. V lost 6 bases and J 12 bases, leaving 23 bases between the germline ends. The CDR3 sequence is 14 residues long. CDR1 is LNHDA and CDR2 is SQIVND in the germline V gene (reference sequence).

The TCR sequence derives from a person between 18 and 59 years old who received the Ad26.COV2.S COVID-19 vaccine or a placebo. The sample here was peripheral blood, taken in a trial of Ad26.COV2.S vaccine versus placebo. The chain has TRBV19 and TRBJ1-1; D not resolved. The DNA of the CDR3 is TGTGCCAGTAGGCCCGGATCTAACCCCTCGCGGACTTTCTTT. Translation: CASRPGSNPSRTFF.